The rows below give T cell receptor beta chains drawn from one sample of a study of CD8+ T cells in alopecia areata. Measured with immunoSEQ multiplex PCR; TCRdb has only the in-frame clones, and not every one. The sample lists 200,000 or so clones; about three fifths were seen once. Specimen: CD4+ T cells sorted from blood, collected at week 24, from a patient treated with tofacitinib. The receptors were gathered from a human donor with alopecia areata. Each CDR3 is given with its conserved first and last residue. D genes are given only for firm matches. Size values are once, few and many counts, or a class for expanded clones, and some rows have none.

TRBV6-6,-,-,TRBJ1-2,TGTGCCAGCAGTTACGAGGGGAACTATGGCTACACCTTC,CASSYEGNYGYTF
TRBV18,-,TRBD1,TRBJ1-2,TGTGCCAGCTCACCCGGACAGGGGGATGGCTACACCTTC,CASSPGQGDGYTF
TRBV15,-,-,TRBJ2-2,TGTGCCACCAGCAGAGTGAGGAACACCGGGGAGCTGTTTTTT,CATSRVRNTGELFF
TRBV5-6,-,-,TRBJ1-1,TGTGCCAGCAGCTTGGAAGGGACACCTAACACTGAAGCTTTCTTT,CASSLEGTPNTEAFF
TRBV30,-,-,TRBJ2-7,TGTGCCTGGAGTGTTTGGCGGAACTACGAGCAGTACTTC,CAWSVWRNYEQYF
TRBV6-6,few,-,TRBJ2-1,TGTGCCAGCAGTCTAACGGACGGCGTTCAGCAGTTCTTC,CASSLTDGVQQFF
TRBV30,-,-,TRBJ1-2,TGTGCCTGGAGCGCGGGGGCGCGAAACTATGGCTACACCTTC,CAWSAGARNYGYTF
TRBV7-6,-,-,TRBJ2-3,TGTGCCAGCAGCTTAAAGGTCAGCGGGACAGAGAGAAATTTT,CASSLKVSGTERNF
TRBV19,-,-,TRBJ2-7,TGTGCCAGTAGTCCAAAGACCCTCGGCGAGCAGTACTTC,CASSPKTLGEQYF
TRBV6-5,-,-,TRBJ2-1,TGTGCCAGCAGGAGGGTGAGGTACAATGAGCAGTTCTTC,CASRRVRYNEQFF
TRBV7-3,-,-,TRBJ1-1,TGTGCCAGCAGCGTACAGGAGACTGAAGCTTTCTTT,CASSVQETEAFF
TRBV5-1,once,-,TRBJ2-6,TGCGCCAGCAGCGAGGTGTTTGGGGCCAACGTCCTGACTTTC,CASSEVFGANVLTF
TRBV27,-,-,TRBJ2-3,TGTGCCAGCAGTTTCGGGGCAGGAAGCACAGATACGCAGTATTTT,CASSFGAGSTDTQYF
TRBV28,-,TRBD2,TRBJ2-3,TGTGCCAGCAGTTTAGCTAGCGGGAGGTCAGATACGCAGTATTTT,CASSLASGRSDTQYF
TRBV7-9,few,-,TRBJ1-5,TGTGCCAGCAGCTTATCAGTCGCAGGGTATGGCAATCAGCCCCAGCATTTT,CASSLSVAGYGNQPQHF
TRBV28,few,-,TRBJ1-2,TGTGCCAGCAGTTTAATCGCCGGGGATGGCTACACCTTC,CASSLIAGDGYTF
TRBV29-1,-,TRBD1,TRBJ1-3,TGCAGCGTGGGTGGACAGGCTGGAAACACCATATATTTT,CSVGGQAGNTIYF
TRBV27,-,-,TRBJ1-6,TGTGCCAGCAGTTTTGGGGATTATAATTCACCCCTCCACTTT,CASSFGDYNSPLHF
TRBV29-1,-,TRBD2,TRBJ2-7,TGCAGCGTTGAAGATGGAGCGGGACTACGGGAGCAGTACTTC,CSVEDGAGLREQYF
TRBV30,-,-,TRBJ2-1,TGTGCCTGGAGTCGACAGGCGTCCTACAATGAGCAGTTCTTC,CAWSRQASYNEQFF
TRBV5-1,-,TRBD2,TRBJ2-4,TGCGCCAGCAGCCTAGCGGAGGGCAGACTAGCCAAAAACATTCAGTACTTC,CASSLAEGRLAKNIQYF
TRBV25-1,few,TRBD2,TRBJ2-1,TGTGCCAGCAGAGAAGCGGGAGGCGGTGGTGAGCAGTTCTTC,CASREAGGGGEQFF
TRBV2,-,TRBD2,TRBJ2-5,TGTGCCAGCAGTGAACGGGAGGGGATTAAGACCCAGTACTTC,CASSEREGIKTQYF
TRBV27,few,-,TRBJ1-2,TGTGCCAGCAGTCCCAGGACAGCAAACTATGGCTACACCTTC,CASSPRTANYGYTF
TRBV5-1,few,TRBD2,TRBJ2-2,TGCGCCAGCAGCCCTCCGCGGGGGGTAAACACCGGGGAGCTGTTTTTT,CASSPPRGVNTGELFF
TRBV28,-,TRBD2,TRBJ2-7,TGTGCCAGCAGTATAGGGACTAGCGTCTACGAGCAGTACTTC,CASSIGTSVYEQYF
TRBV30,once,-,TRBJ1-3,TGTGCCTGGAGGACAGAGTATTCTGGAAACACCATATATTTT,CAWRTEYSGNTIYF
TRBV5-1,-,-,TRBJ2-7,TGCGCCAGCAGCTTGGGACAGGTCTCCTACGAGCAGTACTTC,CASSLGQVSYEQYF
TRBV10-3,many,TRBD2,TRBJ2-3,TGTGCCATCAGTGGAGGGACTAGCGGGGTTAAAGATACGCAGTATTTT,CAISGGTSGVKDTQYF
TRBV4-1,-,-,TRBJ1-2,TGCGCCAGCAGCCGGGCAGGGACGGACTATGGCTACACCTTC,CASSRAGTDYGYTF
TRBV4-1,-,-,TRBJ2-7,TGCGCCAGCAGCCCTCCGAGTGGGTCCGCGTTCTCAAACTACGAGCAGTACTTC,CASSPPSGSAFSNYEQYF
TRBV27,-,-,TRBJ2-6,TGTGCCAGCAGACCCTTTGGGGCCAACGTCCTGACTTTC,CASRPFGANVLTF